These T cell receptor beta chains were read from a single sample in a study of technical replicates of blood from a few donors. Profiled with immunoSEQ multiplex PCR; TCRdb holds only in-frame clones, not every one. The sample lists about 50,000 clones, nearly 95% seen once, with about 3% in the top ten. Sequenced material: PBMCs. The origin of the receptors is a human donor in good health. Some clones in this sample may be carry-over from other donors' samples. CDR3s include the opening cysteine and the closing phenylalanine or tryptophan. The D gene is left open where the match is weak. Part of the rows lack a size; the others show once, few, many or a class for expanded clones.

v_gene	d_gene	abundance	j_gene	CDR3nt	CDR3aa
TRBV5-4	.	.	TRBJ2-2	TGTGCCAGCAGCTCAGTAGCGGCCTCGAACACCGGGGAGCTGTTTTTT	CASSSVAASNTGELFF
TRBV19	TRBD1	.	TRBJ1-1	TGTGCCAGTAGGGCAGGGGGAGTAGACACTGAAGCTTTCTTT	CASRAGGVDTEAFF
TRBV10-3	TRBD2	.	TRBJ2-7	TGTGCCATCAGTGAGTCGGGGACTAGCGGGAGCGTTTTACACGAGCAGTACTTC	CAISESGTSGSVLHEQYF
TRBV7-9	.	.	TRBJ1-2	TGTGCCAGCAGCTCGGGGGGGGTGTTTGCTAACTATGGCTACACCTTC	CASSSGGVFANYGYTF
TRBV13	TRBD2	.	TRBJ2-7	TGTGCCAGCAGCTCGGGACTAGCGGGATACGAGCAGTACTTC	CASSSGLAGYEQYF
TRBV5-1	.	few	TRBJ1-1	TGCGCCAGCAGCTTGGGACAGGTCGGTGGATCTGAAGCTTTCTTT	CASSLGQVGGSEAFF
TRBV7-2	.	.	TRBJ1-4	TGTGCCAGCAGTCGGGGAGGTGGACCTAATGAAAAACTGTTTTTT	CASSRGGGPNEKLFF
TRBV9	TRBD2	.	TRBJ2-1	TGTGCCAGTAATTTAGCGGGAGACAATGAGCAGTTCTTC	CASNLAGDNEQFF
TRBV2	TRBD1	.	TRBJ2-5	TGTGCCAGCACGGGGACAGGCGCGGCGGAGACCCAGTACTTC	CASTGTGAAETQYF
TRBV30	.	.	TRBJ2-1	TGTGCCTGGAGTGTACCGGGTCATGGCGAGCAGTTCTTC	CAWSVPGHGEQFF
TRBV28	.	.	TRBJ1-5	TGTGCCAGCAGGACGCCGGGTGGCAATCAGCCCCAGCATTTT	CASRTPGGNQPQHF
TRBV4-1	TRBD1	.	TRBJ1-4	TGCGCCAGCAGCCTTTGGACAGGGGGGAATGAAAAACTGTTTTTT	CASSLWTGGNEKLFF
TRBV7-2	TRBD1	.	TRBJ1-1	TGTGCCAGCAGCTCATCGACAGGGGGCTTGAACACTGAAGCTTTCTTT	CASSSSTGGLNTEAFF
TRBV5-5	TRBD2	once	TRBJ2-7	TGTGCCAGCAGCGGGACTAGCGTCTCCGAGCAGTACTTC	CASSGTSVSEQYF
TRBV18	.	.	TRBJ1-5	TGTGCCAGCTCCCCATATGGGTCAGGGAGCAATCAGCCCCAGCATTTT	CASSPYGSGSNQPQHF
TRBV4-3	.	.	TRBJ2-5	TGCGCCAGCAGCCAAGATGGGGCTAGTGGGGAGACCCAGTACTTC	CASSQDGASGETQYF
TRBV2	TRBD2	.	TRBJ2-1	TGTGCCAGCAGTGAAGCGGGAGGGTTCCGCAATGAGCAGTTCTTC	CASSEAGGFRNEQFF
TRBV21-1	.	.	TRBJ2-4	TGTGCCAGCAGCCCCACTCCGGGTGCAAAAAACATTCAGTACTTC	CASSPTPGAKNIQYF
TRBV5-4	TRBD1	.	TRBJ1-2	TGTGCCAGCAGCTTGCGGGACAGGGTCTATGGCTACACCTTC	CASSLRDRVYGYTF
TRBV29-1	.	.	TRBJ2-1	TGCAGCGTTGTTCTTATCGGACACGGGAATGAGCAGTTCTTC	CSVVLIGHGNEQFF
TRBV6-5	.	.	TRBJ1-1	TGTGCCAGCAGTTACCGCGGGGGCACTGAAGCTTTCTTT	CASSYRGGTEAFF
TRBV4-3	TRBD2	.	TRBJ2-5	TGCGCCAGCAGCCAAGATTGGACTAGCGGAGGGGAGGCCCAGTACTTC	CASSQDWTSGGEAQYF
TRBV30	TRBD1	.	TRBJ1-2	TGTGCCTGGAGTACGACAGGGGTGGGTGGCTACACCTTC	CAWSTTGVGGYTF
TRBV4-3	.	.	TRBJ2-1	TGCGCCAGCAGCCCAGACCCAGCGGATCCTTCCAATGAGCAGTTCTTC	CASSPDPADPSNEQFF
TRBV19	TRBD1	once	TRBJ2-7	TGTGCCACCGCGGCCGGGACAGGGTTGTACGAGCAGTACTTC	CATAAGTGLYEQYF
TRBV2	TRBD2	.	TRBJ2-7	TGTGCCAGCAGTGCCGGACTAGCGGGGAACGAGCAGTACTTC	CASSAGLAGNEQYF
TRBV7-2	TRBD1	.	TRBJ2-7	TGTGCCAGCAGCTGGGTGGCTGGCGGGCGGACAGGTCCCGCGGAGCAGTACTTC	CASSWVAGGRTGPAEQYF
TRBV5-1	TRBD2	.	TRBJ2-1	TGCGCCAGCAGCTTATCGACTAGCGGGAGATACAATGAGCAGTTCTTC	CASSLSTSGRYNEQFF
TRBV19	.	.	TRBJ2-3	TGTGCCAGTAGAACCAGCGGAGCTAATACGCAGTATTTT	CASRTSGANTQYF
TRBV4-1	TRBD1	.	TRBJ2-7	TGCGCCAGCAGCCGGCCGGGGACAGCCGAGCAGTACTTC	CASSRPGTAEQYF
TRBV21-1	.	.	TRBJ1-2	TGTGCCACCCCGTACCGACTTTATGGCTACACCTTC	CATPYRLYGYTF
TRBV6-1	TRBD1	.	TRBJ1-6	TGTGCCAGCAGTGAAACAGGGGGAAGTCGATCACCCCTCCACTTT	CASSETGGSRSPLHF
TRBV7-3	TRBD1	.	TRBJ2-3	TGTGCCAGCGGCAGGGGGCCCGGTACGCAGTATTTT	CASGRGPGTQYF
TRBV5-4	TRBD1	.	TRBJ2-1	TGTGCCAGCAGCTCGGGACAGGGGTCCTACAATGAGCAGTTCTTC	CASSSGQGSYNEQFF
TRBV4-3	.	.	TRBJ2-3	TGCGCCAGCAGCCAAGATATACTTACAGATACGCAGTATTTT	CASSQDILTDTQYF
TRBV6-4	TRBD2	.	TRBJ2-1	TGTGCCAGCAGTGACTCGGCGGGAGGGGGGCTCAATGAGCAGTTCTTC	CASSDSAGGGLNEQFF
TRBV10-3	TRBD2	.	TRBJ2-1	TGTGCCATCAGCGCTAGCGGCATTACCTACAATGAGCAGTTCTTC	CAISASGITYNEQFF
TRBV4-1	.	once	TRBJ1-5	TGCGCCAGCAGCCAAGATCGGGGACTGCCCCAGCATTTT	CASSQDRGLPQHF
TRBV30	.	.	TRBJ1-2	TGTGCCTGGAGCCGGGGAGGGTTGGGCTACACCTTC	CAWSRGGLGYTF
TRBV4-1	TRBD1	.	TRBJ1-4	TGCGCCAGCAGCCAGTGGACAGGTGAAAAACTGTTTTTT	CASSQWTGEKLFF
TRBV5-4	.	.	TRBJ1-3	TGTGCCAGCAGCTTAGGTACAGGATTCGGAAACACCATATATTTT	CASSLGTGFGNTIYF
TRBV29-1	TRBD1	.	TRBJ2-2	TGCAGCGTTGACAGGGGGCACACCGGGGAGCTGTTTTTT	CSVDRGHTGELFF
TRBV15	.	.	TRBJ1-3	TGTGCCACCAGCAGAGTAGAAGGGGCTGGAAACACCATATATTTT	CATSRVEGAGNTIYF
TRBV6-5	.	.	TRBJ1-2	TGTGCCAGCAGCCCCCTTGCAACAGCTAACTATGGCTACACCTTC	CASSPLATANYGYTF
TRBV5-6	TRBD2	.	TRBJ2-7	TGTGCCAGCAGCTTCGGACTAGCGGGAGGAGGGTACGAGCAGTACTTC	CASSFGLAGGGYEQYF
TRBV5-4	TRBD1	.	TRBJ1-4	TGTGCCAGCAGCTCAGGGACAGGCTATGAAAAACTGTTTTTT	CASSSGTGYEKLFF
TRBV19	TRBD2	.	TRBJ2-1	TGTGCCAGTAGTTTAGCGGGAGGGCCTGATGAGCAGTTCTTC	CASSLAGGPDEQFF
TRBV2	.	.	TRBJ2-7	TGTGCCAGCAGTGGCGATCAGCGGCCCGCCTACGAGCAGTACTTC	CASSGDQRPAYEQYF
TRBV4-3	TRBD1	once	TRBJ1-6	TGCGCCAGCAGCCAAGCCGACAGGGGAAGCTCCTATAATTCACCCCTCCACTTT	CASSQADRGSSYNSPLHF
TRBV5-1	TRBD1	once	TRBJ1-1	TGCGCCAGCAGCACGGGACAGTTGGGCACTGAAGCTTTCTTT	CASSTGQLGTEAFF
TRBV14	.	.	TRBJ2-3	TGTGCCAGTTCGAACTGGGCGGACTCCACAGATACGCAGTATTTT	CASSNWADSTDTQYF
TRBV7-6	TRBD2	.	TRBJ2-6	TGTGCCAGCAGCTCTAGCGGGATGCGCTCTGGGGCCAACGTCCTGACTTTC	CASSSSGMRSGANVLTF
TRBV2	TRBD1	.	TRBJ1-1	TGTGCCAGCAGTCCCGGGACAGGCATGAACACTGAAGCTTTCTTT	CASSPGTGMNTEAFF
TRBV6-5	TRBD1	.	TRBJ1-1	TGTGCCAGCAGGGACAGGGGGCGCCTTGAAGCTTTCTTT	CASRDRGRLEAFF
TRBV11-2	.	.	TRBJ2-7	TGTGCCAGCAGCTCCCCAGGGTACGAGCAGTACTTC	CASSSPGYEQYF
TRBV5-6	TRBD2	.	TRBJ2-2	TGTGCCAGCAGCGGACTAGCGGGGGGGCCCGGGGAGCTGTTTTTT	CASSGLAGGPGELFF
TRBV9	.	.	TRBJ2-3	TGTGCCAGCAGCGCTCAGGGGCGTCCGGGATTTGATACGCAGTATTTT	CASSAQGRPGFDTQYF